Shown below are 13 T cell receptor beta chains from a single sample sequenced in a study of blood T cell repertoires in COVID-19. The data were produced by immunoSEQ multiplex PCR, yet TCRdb's version contains in-frame clones alone and is incomplete. The profile covers 190,000 or so clones, with about 87% appearing a single time and 10% to 13% taken by the ten largest. The sample comprised PBMCs or T cells enriched from blood (not recorded which). Receptor source: a man between 18 and 29 years old with acute COVID-19.

The chain combines TRBV28 with TRBJ1-6; perhaps TRBD1 as D (6 bases). The CDR3 runs to 15 residues. Trimming took 5 bases from V and 7 from J, leaving 15 bases between them. In germline, CDR1 is MDHEN, CDR2 SYDVKM. The DNA of the CDR3 is TGTGCCAGCAGTCCCCTTACAGGGATCAATTCACCCCTCCACTTT. It translates to CASSPLTGINSPLHF.

This sequence joins TRBV28 and TRBJ1-2; TRBD1 aligns across 8 bases. V dropped 5 bases and J dropped 8; count of bases not matched to a gene: 19. Germline CDR1 MDHEN, CDR2 SYDVKM. The CDR3 totals 17 residues. CDR3: CASSARLGQERPIGYTF. The CDR3 nucleotides are TGTGCCAGCAGTGCGAGACTGGGACAGGAGAGGCCTATCGGCTACACCTTC.

Details on this clone: This CDR3 is also generated by other DNA sequences in the sample. J is TRBJ1-6 and V is TRBV5-6, with D tentatively TRBD1 (5 bases). V lost 1 base and J 10 bases, leaving 15 bases between the germline ends. The CDR3 covers 15 residues. Germline V gene data show CDR1 as SGHDT and CDR2 as YYEEEE. CDR3 sequence (DNA): TGTGCCAGCAGCTTGTTTCAGGGTCGTGGATCACCCCTCCACTTT. This translates into CASSLFQGRGSPLHF.

A remark on this clone: The sample contains more than one DNA sequence encoding this CDR3. This rearrangement joins TRBV28 to TRBJ1-1; the match to TRBD1 covers 7 bases. Per germline, CDR1 MDHEN and CDR2 SYDVKM. The CDR3 runs 13 residues. Unmatched junction bases numbered 1, after V lost 5 bases and J lost 1 base. CDR3 region: CASSQGGNTEAFF. The CDR3 coding sequence is TGTGCCAGCAGTCAGGGGGGGAACACTGAAGCTTTCTTT.

The genes are TRBV6-5 and TRBJ2-7, with D perhaps TRBD2 (5 bases). This CDR3 contains 12 residues. Trimming left V 2 bases short and J 6 bases short, with 8 bases between. Germline loops: CDR1 MNHEY, CDR2 SVGAGI. In DNA, the CDR3 is TGTGCCAGCAGTTACGGGGAGTCCGAGCAGTACTTC. As protein: CASSYGESEQYF.

This clone was detected once. The chain couples TRBV28 to TRBJ1-1; D unresolved. Germline-derived CDR1 and CDR2 are MDHEN and SYDVKM. Trimming left V 7 bases short and J 0 bases short, with 6 bases between. This CDR3 is 12 amino acids long. CDR3 DNA sequence: TGTGCCAGCAATCTCTTGAACACTGAAGCTTTCTTT. It yields the protein CASNLLNTEAFF.

The J gene is TRBJ1-2, the V gene TRBV3-1 (or the pseudogene TRBV3-2); TRBD1 aligns across 9 bases. This CDR3 region has 15 residues. With V trimmed by 3 bases and J by 6 bases, 8 bases remained unmatched. CDR1 is LGHDT, CDR2 YNNKEL, per germline (reference sequence). Written as DNA, the CDR3 is TGTGCCAGCAGCCAGACGGACAGGGGCAGTGATGGCTACACCTTC. This sequence encodes CASSQTDRGSDGYTF.

The V call is TRBV4-1, the J call TRBJ2-7, with 10 bases fitting TRBD1. The V gene end was trimmed by 0 bases and the J gene end by 3 bases; junction bases not matched to a gene: 2. The CDR3 contains 15 residues. Germline V gives CDR1 MGHRA, CDR2 YSYEKL. The CDR3 reads CASSQERDRGYEQYF. CDR3 nucleotides: TGCGCCAGCAGCCAAGAGCGGGACAGGGGCTACGAGCAGTACTTC.

This sequence joins TRBV19 and TRBJ2-1, with TRBD2 identical over 10 bases. The CDR3 consists of 18 residues. The germline V gene encodes CDR1 LNHDA and CDR2 SQIVND (reference sequence). V lost 1 base to trimming and J lost 8 bases; unmatched junction nucleotides: 14. The CDR3 loop reads CASSIAGNSGRMVDEQFF. The DNA of the CDR3 is TGTGCCAGTAGTATAGCGGGGAATAGCGGGAGGATGGTTGATGAGCAGTTCTTC.

The chain combines TRBV30 with TRBJ1-5; unclear D gene. The germline V and J ends were trimmed by 0 bases and 2 bases, with 8 bases remaining between them. The V gene's germline CDR1 is GTSNPN and CDR2 SVGIG (reference sequence). The CDR3 is 14 amino acids. CDR3 in amino acids: CAWSVATGNQPQHF. The CDR3 DNA reads as TGTGCCTGGAGTGTAGCGACGGGCAATCAGCCCCAGCATTTT.

The chain has TRBV19 and TRBJ1-5; perhaps TRBD1 as D (5 bases). CDR3 size: 13 residues. Germline V CDR1 and CDR2: LNHDA, SQIVND (reference sequence). Trimming removed 3 bases at V and 4 bases at J, with 7 bases between. The CDR3 reads CASSMGGNQPQHF. The CDR3 coding sequence is TGTGCCAGTAGTATGGGGGGGAATCAGCCCCAGCATTTT.

This clone was detected a few times. The J gene is TRBJ1-1, the V gene TRBV7-9; D not resolved. The CDR3 has 14 residues. Trimming cost V 5 bases and J 6 bases, with 16 bases left between them. CDR1 and CDR2 (germline): SEHNR, FQNEAQ (reference sequence). CDR3 bases: TGTGCCAGCAGCCCGGAGGGCAGGAGCGCTGAAGCTTTCTTT. This gives the protein CASSPEGRSAEAFF.

The rearrangement uses TRBV27 and TRBJ2-2; D is possibly TRBD1 (5 bases). Germline assignment: CDR1 MNHEY and CDR2 SMNVEV (reference sequence). V was shortened by 9 bases and J by 1 base, with 12 bases between the two germline ends. The CDR3 contains 14 residues. CDR3 in DNA: TGTGCCAGTAGACAGTTCCAGAACACCGGGGAGCTGTTTTTT. Translating it yields CASRQFQNTGELFF.